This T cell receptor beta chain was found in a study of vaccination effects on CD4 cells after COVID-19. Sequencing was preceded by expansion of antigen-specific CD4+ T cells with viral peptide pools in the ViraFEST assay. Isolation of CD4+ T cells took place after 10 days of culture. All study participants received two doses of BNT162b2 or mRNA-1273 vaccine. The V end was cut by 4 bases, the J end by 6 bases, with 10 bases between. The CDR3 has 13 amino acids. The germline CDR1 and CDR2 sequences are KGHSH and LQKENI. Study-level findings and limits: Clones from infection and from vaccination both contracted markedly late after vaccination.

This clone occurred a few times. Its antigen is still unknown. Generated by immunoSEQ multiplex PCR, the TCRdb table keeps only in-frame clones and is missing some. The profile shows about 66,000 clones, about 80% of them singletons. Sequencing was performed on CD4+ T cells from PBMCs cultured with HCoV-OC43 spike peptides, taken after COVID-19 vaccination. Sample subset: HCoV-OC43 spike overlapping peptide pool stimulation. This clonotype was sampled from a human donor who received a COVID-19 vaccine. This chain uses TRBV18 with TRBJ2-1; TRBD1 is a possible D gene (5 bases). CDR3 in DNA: TGTGCCAGCTCACAGGACAACTTCAATGAGCAGTTCTTC. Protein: CASSQDNFNEQFF.